The sequence of this T cell receptor beta chain was determined in a study of T-cell reconstitution after alpha-beta-depleted transplantation in children. This clonotype was counted many times. Unique molecular identifiers were incorporated when the TCRbeta library was constructed. TCRdb re-derived calls from the PCR reads in MiXCR, one entry per CDR3 protein. The sample shows some 440,000 distinct CDR3 sequences, roughly 15% of them seen only once. The V end was cut by 5 bases, the J end by 5 bases, with 10 bases between. This CDR3 is built from 13 residues. This TCR came from a boy under three years old who had a stem cell transplant for Wiskott-Aldrich syndrome, so the T cells may come from the graft donor. The source was PBMCs, mostly from graft donor cells, collected 360 days after TCRalphabeta/CD19-depleted stem cell transplant. The chain links TRBV12-3 or TRBV12-4 to TRBJ1-5; D call uncertain. CDR3 coding DNA: TGTGCCAGCAGTCCCGGGTTTGATCAGCCCCAGCATTTT. Its translation: CASSPGFDQPQHF.